This T cell receptor (beta chain) is from a study of T cells in localized non-small cell lung cancer. Whole-study results and caveats: Median detection of top 100 tumor clones in adjacent lung was under 75 clones. Uninvolved nearby lung showed the greatest T cell clonality, exceeding that found in tumor. Longer survival (overall) was linked to higher T cell density in blood.

About this clone: Its antigen is not identified.

The repertoire was sequenced with immunoSEQ multiplex PCR; TCRdb's copy has only in-frame clones and lacks some. The table shows about 59,000 clones, with 85% to 90% occurring only once. This sequence was found in a woman between 40 and 69 years old with stage I lung adenocarcinoma. The sample was peripheral blood, taken before any cancer treatment.

The CDR3 region has the DNA TGCGCCAGCAGCTTGTCTCCCCTAGCGGGAGGCGAGGAGCAGTTCTTC. Its protein is CASSLSPLAGGEEQFF. The V call is TRBV5-1, the J call TRBJ2-1, with TRBD2 matching 11 bases. This CDR3 is built from 16 residues. Trimming removed 1 base from V and 10 bases from J; junction bases left unmatched: 10. Germline V lookup: CDR1 SGHRS, CDR2 YFSETQ.